This T cell receptor (beta chain) was observed in a study of blood T cell repertoires in COVID-19. Study at large: Samples of COVID-19 (acute and convalescent) were obtained from the United States, Italy and Spain.

Profiled with immunoSEQ multiplex PCR; TCRdb holds only in-frame clones, not every one. The table records about 86,000 clones, almost 85% of them present only once. This TCR was sampled from a woman older than 75 with acute or convalescent COVID-19. The sequenced sample was peripheral blood.

The chain's CDR3 is CATSAGTYSPLHF. Here the CDR3 DNA reads TGTGCCACCAGCGCCGGGACTTATTCACCCCTCCACTTT. V is TRBV15 and J is TRBJ1-6; possibly TRBD1 for D (5 bases). V shed 5 bases and J shed 8 bases, with 10 bases lying between them. Per germline, CDR1 LNHNV and CDR2 YYDKDF (reference sequence). The CDR3 has 13 amino acids.